This entry lists 30 T cell receptor beta chains sequenced from one sample in a study of identical twins. MiXCR was run by TCRdb on the 5' RACE reads, yielding one entry per CDR3 protein. The sample shows under 400,000 distinct CDR3 sequences, roughly 9% of them seen only once. Sequences were obtained from naive T cells sorted from blood. The receptors stem from a woman aged 45 to 65 in good health.

This clonotype was observed many times. This chain uses TRBV29-1 with TRBJ2-2, with D perhaps TRBD1 (5 bases). The CDR3 loop spans 14 amino acids. The V end was cut by 6 bases, the J end by 5 bases, with 16 bases between. Germline V gene data show CDR1 as SQVTM and CDR2 as ANQGSEA. CDR3 residues: CSVSLVQGTGELFF. Here the CDR3 DNA reads TGCAGCGTGTCCCTGGTTCAGGGTACCGGGGAGCTGTTTTTT.

This clonotype was detected a few times. The chain couples TRBV7-9 to TRBJ2-7; D gene uncertain. The V gene's germline CDR1 is SEHNR and CDR2 FQNEAQ (reference sequence). CDR3 length: 13 amino acids. Between the trimmed V and J ends, which lost 6 bases and 2 bases, there was a span of 11 bases. In DNA, the CDR3 is TGTGCCAGCAGTTACACAGAGACCTACGAGCAGTACTTC. Its protein product is CASSYTETYEQYF. The variable domain in full, completed from reference TRBV7-9 and TRBJ2-7, reads DTGVSQNPRHKITKRGQNVTFRCDPISEHNRLYWYRQTLGQGPEFLTYFQNEAQLEKSRLLSDRFSAERPKGSFSTLEIQRTEQGDSAMYLCASSYTETYEQYFGPGTRLTVT.

The chain joins TRBV11-2 to TRBJ2-7; D remains ambiguous. Deletions cut 3 bases from V and 2 bases from J, with 8 bases between. This CDR3 is 13 amino acids long. The germline V gene encodes CDR1 SGHAT and CDR2 FQNNGV. Here the CDR3 reads CASSFVDPYEQYF. CDR3 in DNA: TGTGCCAGCAGCTTCGTCGACCCCTACGAGCAGTACTTC. Based on the CDR3 plus reference TRBV11-2 and TRBJ2-7, the full variable domain is EAGVAQSPRYKIIEKRQSVAFWCNPISGHATLYWYQQILGQGPKLLIQFQNNGVVDDSQLPKDRFSAERLKGVDSTLKIQPAKLEDSAVYLCASSFVDPYEQYFGPGTRLTVT.

This clonotype has at least ten counts. The V call is TRBV10-3, the J call TRBJ2-3, with 8 bases lining up with TRBD2. The CDR3 has 14 residues. The V gene's germline CDR1 is ENHRY and CDR2 SYGVKD. After removal of 3 bases from V and 7 bases from J, the junction contained 6 bases not matched to a gene. CDR3 DNA: TGTGCCATCAGTGAACCTAGCGGGTCATATACGCAGTATTTT. Its translation: CAISEPSGSYTQYF.

In this sample, this clonotype turned up many times. The CDR3 region has the DNA TGTGCCAGCAGCTTCGGGCAGGCGCAGTTCTTC. Translated: CASSFGQAQFF. This sequence joins TRBV5-6 and TRBJ2-1; D is ambiguous. With 2 bases removed from V and 12 bases from J, the gap between germline ends came to 9 bases. Germline CDR1 SGHDT, CDR2 YYEEEE. The length of the CDR3 is 11 residues.

This clonotype was observed a few times. The chain uses TRBV12-3 or TRBV12-4 and TRBJ2-1; 7 bases agree with TRBD2. V trimming: 6 bases; J trimming: 15 bases; junction bases outside the gene matches: 11. This CDR3 is 12 amino acids long. The CDR3 here is CASSLLGLGGFF. For the CDR3, the DNA is TGTGCCAGCAGCCTTCTCGGACTAGGAGGGTTCTTC.

This clonotype turned up a few times. The rearrangement uses TRBV27 and TRBJ2-1; perhaps TRBD2 as D (6 bases). Germline V gene data show CDR1 as MNHEY and CDR2 as SMNVEV (reference sequence). The length of the CDR3 is 15 residues. The ends were cut back, 4 bases at V and 5 bases at J, with 15 bases in the middle. The CDR3: CASSSFRGKNNEQFF. Here the CDR3 DNA reads TGTGCCAGCAGTTCCTTCCGCGGGAAAAACAATGAGCAGTTCTTC.

This chain uses TRBV29-1 with TRBJ2-1; 12 positions agree with TRBD2. V was pared by 3 bases and J by 4 bases, with 4 bases of the junction left unmatched. The germline V gene has CDR1 SQVTM and CDR2 ANQGSEA. This CDR3 is built from 15 residues. Here the CDR3 DNA reads TGCAGCGTTGAGACTAGCGGGAGAGGTTACAATGAGCAGTTCTTC. This encodes CSVETSGRGYNEQFF.

The chain combines TRBV7-9 with TRBJ2-1, with a possible D match to TRBD2 (6 bases). CDR3 length: 16 residues. CDR1 SEHNR and CDR2 FQNEAQ come from the germline V gene (reference sequence). Deletions cut 3 bases from V and 7 bases from J, with 19 bases between. The CDR3 loop is CASSLAGPPILNEQFF. The CDR3 nucleotides are TGTGCCAGCAGCTTGGCGGGACCTCCCATTTTGAATGAGCAGTTCTTC.

The rearrangement joins TRBV12-3 or TRBV12-4 to TRBJ2-4; tentative D call: TRBD1 (5 bases). This CDR3 has 15 residues. V was shortened by 0 bases and J by 4 bases, with 10 bases between the two germline ends. CDR3 protein: CASSLAATAKNIQYF. CDR3 in DNA: TGTGCCAGCAGTTTAGCGGCGACAGCGAAAAACATTCAGTACTTC.

The chain joins TRBV24-1 to TRBJ1-1; unclear D gene. This CDR3 region has 13 residues. Germline V gene lookup returns CDR1 KGHDR and CDR2 SFDVKD. Trimming took off 7 bases at V and 5 bases at J, with 13 bases between the two ends. CDR3 DNA: TGTGCCACCAGCAAAGGGTCGCGGACTGAAGCTTTCTTT. Its protein is CATSKGSRTEAFF.

This clonotype was seen a handful of times. The chain joins TRBV10-3 to TRBJ2-5, with TRBD2 identical over 10 bases. Per the germline V gene, CDR1 is ENHRY and CDR2 is SYGVKD. The CDR3 runs 15 residues. J lost 5 bases, V lost 4 bases, and 7 bases had no gene match. This chain's CDR3 is CAISGGTSGMETQYF. CDR3 DNA: TGTGCCATCAGTGGAGGAACTAGCGGGATGGAGACCCAGTACTTC.

This clonotype was seen repeatedly, ten times or more. This sequence joins TRBV24-1 and TRBJ2-3, with D perhaps TRBD2 (5 bases). There are 12 residues in the CDR3. V was cut by 10 bases and J by 5 bases, with 12 bases left in between. The germline gives CDR1 KGHDR, CDR2 SFDVKD. The CDR3 region has the DNA TGTGCCACAGAGGACTGGGGAGATACGCAGTATTTT. It specifies CATEDWGDTQYF.

This clonotype was counted only a few times. This chain joins TRBV20-1 and TRBJ2-3; 15 bases line up with TRBD2. The germline V gene encodes CDR1 DFQATT and CDR2 SNEGSKA (reference sequence). Trimming at V came to 7 bases and at J to 1 base, leaving 12 bases not matched to a gene. The CDR3 totals 18 residues. CDR3 sequence: CSGAGLAGGPVGTDTQYF. The CDR3 DNA reads as TGCAGTGGGGCCGGACTAGCGGGAGGGCCCGTGGGCACAGATACGCAGTATTTT.

This clonotype was detected many times. The rearrangement uses TRBV9 and TRBJ2-2; no clear D. CDR1 and CDR2 (germline): SGDLS, YYNGEE. This CDR3 comprises 12 residues. V gave up 0 bases and J gave up 5 bases, with 2 bases separating them. The CDR3, as DNA: TGTGCCAGCAGCGTAGGAACCGGGGAGCTGTTTTTT. It is translated as CASSVGTGELFF.

This clonotype was recorded many times. V usage is TRBV6-2 or TRBV6-3 and J usage is TRBJ2-1, with D maybe TRBD2 (6 bases). Trimming removed 6 bases at V and 7 bases at J, with 25 bases between. The CDR3 is made up of 17 amino acids. Germline values: CDR1 MNHEY, CDR2 SVGEGT. CDR3 sequence reads: CASSNHRGSTGGNEQFF. In DNA, the CDR3 is TGTGCCAGCAGCAATCACCGGGGCTCAACTGGGGGGAATGAGCAGTTCTTC.

The V call is TRBV2, the J call TRBJ2-5; 8 bases agree with TRBD2. In germline, CDR1 is SNHLY, CDR2 FYNNEI. This CDR3 comprises 16 residues. The V and J ends lost 9 bases and 5 bases, in that order; junction bases with no gene match: 17. CDR3 DNA: TGTGCCAGAGCTCCGGGACTAGGTCGTCCAAGGGAGACCCAGTACTTC. Translating gives CARAPGLGRPRETQYF. The variable domain in full, with the rest retrieved from reference TRBV2 and TRBJ2-5, is EPEVTQTPSHQVTQMGQEVILRCVPISNHLYFYWYRQILGQKVEFLVSFYNNEISEKSEIFDDQFSVERPDGSNFTLKIRSTKLEDSAMYFCARAPGLGRPRETQYFGPGTRLLVL.

V and J are TRBV6-2 or TRBV6-3 and TRBJ1-1; 9 positions agree with TRBD1. This CDR3 has 17 residues. J gave up 1 base and V 2 bases, and 8 bases lay outside the gene matches. Germline CDR1 and CDR2: MNHEY and SVGEGT. Written as DNA, the CDR3 is TGTGCCAGCAGTTACCCTGACAGGGGGAAATGGAACACTGAAGCTTTCTTT. Its translation: CASSYPDRGKWNTEAFF.

This clonotype has a count of ten or more. The rearrangement joins TRBV12-3 or TRBV12-4 to TRBJ1-2; D is undetermined. V shed 1 base and J shed 8 bases, with 8 bases lying between them. The CDR3 has 12 residues. Here the CDR3 reads CASSLGGRGYTF. CDR3 DNA: TGTGCCAGCAGTTTAGGAGGGCGCGGCTACACCTTC.

This chain joins TRBV5-1 and TRBJ1-4, with D possibly TRBD1 on 6 matching bases. The V gene's germline CDR1 is SGHRS and CDR2 YFSETQ. The CDR3 is 15 amino acids. V lost 2 bases to trimming and J lost 2 bases, with 10 bases between them. The chain's CDR3 is CASSLLTGTNEKLFF. CDR3 sequence (DNA): TGCGCCAGCAGCTTACTGACAGGCACTAATGAAAAACTGTTTTTT. Full variable domain (remainder filled in from reference TRBV5-1 and TRBJ1-4): KAGVTQTPRYLIKTRGQQVTLSCSPISGHRSVSWYQQTPGQGLQFLFEYFSETQRNKGNFPGRFSGRQFSNSRSEMNVSTLELGDSALYLCASSLLTGTNEKLFFGSGTQLSVL.

The genes are TRBV24-1 and TRBJ2-3; D gene ambiguous. Germline V gene lookup returns CDR1 KGHDR and CDR2 SFDVKD. The CDR3 is 11 amino acids. Trimming removed 12 bases at V and 3 bases at J, with 9 bases between. The CDR3 region is CARRGTDTQYF. CDR3 nucleotides: TGTGCCCGTCGTGGGACAGATACGCAGTATTTT.

This clonotype was detected only a few times. This rearrangement joins TRBV5-1 to TRBJ2-1, with TRBD2 matching over 13 bases. Trimming cost V 2 bases and J 5 bases; bases outside gene matches: 4. The germline CDR1 and CDR2 sequences are SGHRS and YFSETQ. The CDR3 has 16 amino acids. CDR3 in amino acids: CASSFGLAGDHNEQFF. In DNA, the CDR3 is TGCGCCAGCAGCTTTGGACTAGCGGGAGACCACAATGAGCAGTTCTTC.

This clonotype was picked up a small number of times. V gene TRBV12-3 or TRBV12-4 combines with J gene TRBJ2-1, with TRBD2 identical over 7 bases. Germline trimming cut 7 bases from V and 7 bases from J; bases unmatched to any gene: 10. The CDR3 extends over 14 amino acids. The CDR3 sequence is CASIRAGEGNEQFF. Here the CDR3 DNA reads TGTGCCAGCATAAGGGCTGGGGAGGGGAATGAGCAGTTCTTC.

This clonotype was seen many times. The V and J genes are TRBV3-1 and TRBJ2-7, with TRBD1 identical over 9 bases. This CDR3 has 14 residues. V trimming: 5 bases; J trimming: 3 bases; junction bases outside the gene matches: 5. Germline assignment: CDR1 LGHDT and CDR2 YNNKEL (reference sequence). CDR3: CASSSDRGVYEQYF. In DNA form, the CDR3 reads TGTGCCAGCAGCTCAGACAGGGGGGTCTACGAGCAGTACTTC.

The gene calls are TRBV29-1 and TRBJ1-1; 7 bases are a match to TRBD1. Germline assignment: CDR1 SQVTM and CDR2 ANQGSEA. Trimming at V came to 6 bases and at J to 8 bases, leaving 3 bases not matched to a gene. This CDR3 contains 10 residues. This CDR3 is CSVGQNEAFF. Here the CDR3 DNA reads TGCAGCGTGGGACAGAACGAAGCTTTCTTT.

The chain combines TRBV5-1 with TRBJ1-4; 7 bases match TRBD1. J gave up 0 bases and V 4 bases, and 6 bases lay outside the gene matches. Germline CDR1 and CDR2: SGHRS and YFSETQ. The CDR3 spans 16 residues. This CDR3 is CASSRNRGATNEKLFF. The CDR3, as DNA: TGCGCCAGCAGCCGGAACAGGGGAGCAACTAATGAAAAACTGTTTTTT. Looking up the rest from reference TRBV5-1 and TRBJ1-4 gives the full variable domain: KAGVTQTPRYLIKTRGQQVTLSCSPISGHRSVSWYQQTPGQGLQFLFEYFSETQRNKGNFPGRFSGRQFSNSRSEMNVSTLELGDSALYLCASSRNRGATNEKLFFGSGTQLSVL.

J is TRBJ2-1 and V is TRBV7-9; tentative D call: TRBD2 (6 bases). The CDR3 is 15 residues long. Germline V gene sequence: CDR1 SEHNR, CDR2 FQNEAQ (reference sequence). V lost 2 bases, J lost 6 bases, and 14 bases lay in between. The CDR3 sequence is CASSLYGGIVNEQFF. In DNA form, the CDR3 reads TGTGCCAGCAGCTTATACGGCGGGATAGTCAATGAGCAGTTCTTC. The variable domain in full, with the rest retrieved from reference TRBV7-9 and TRBJ2-1, is DTGVSQNPRHKITKRGQNVTFRCDPISEHNRLYWYRQTLGQGPEFLTYFQNEAQLEKSRLLSDRFSAERPKGSFSTLEIQRTEQGDSAMYLCASSLYGGIVNEQFFGPGTRLTVL.

This clonotype appeared a few times. The genes are TRBV12-3 or TRBV12-4 and TRBJ1-2; D is uncertain. CDR3 length equals 12 residues. Trimming pared 2 bases from V and 8 bases from J, leaving 9 bases between. The CDR3 coding sequence is TGTGCCAGCAGTTTATCGCAGACCGGCTACACCTTC. Its translation is CASSLSQTGYTF.

This clonotype was observed a handful of times. V and J are TRBV12-3 or TRBV12-4 and TRBJ2-3; TRBD1 might be the D (5 bases). This CDR3 contains 12 residues. The ends were cut back, 5 bases at V and 7 bases at J, with 10 bases in the middle. CDR3 sequence: CASSAKGNTQYF. The CDR3 bases are TGTGCCAGCAGTGCGAAGGGGAATACGCAGTATTTT.

The table lists this clonotype with many counts. The chain couples TRBV5-1 to TRBJ2-2; D is undetermined. Germline V CDR1 and CDR2: SGHRS, YFSETQ. The CDR3 totals 15 residues. The V gene lost 0 bases and the J gene lost 3 bases, with 9 bases spanning the gap. DNA for the CDR3: TGCGCCAGCAGCTTGGTGGCACGGCACACCGGGGAGCTGTTTTTT. Translated: CASSLVARHTGELFF.